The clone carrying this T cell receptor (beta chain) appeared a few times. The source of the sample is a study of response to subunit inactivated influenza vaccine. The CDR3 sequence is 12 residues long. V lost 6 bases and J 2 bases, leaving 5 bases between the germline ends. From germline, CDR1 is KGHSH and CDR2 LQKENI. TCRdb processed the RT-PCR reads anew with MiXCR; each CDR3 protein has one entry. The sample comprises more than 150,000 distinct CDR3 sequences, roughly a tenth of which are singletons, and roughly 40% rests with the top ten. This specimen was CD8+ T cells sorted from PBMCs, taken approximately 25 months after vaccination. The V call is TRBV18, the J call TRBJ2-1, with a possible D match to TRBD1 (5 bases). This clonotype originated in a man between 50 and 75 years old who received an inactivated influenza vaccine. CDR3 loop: CASSTAYNEQFF. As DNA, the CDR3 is TGTGCCAGCTCGACAGCCTACAATGAGCAGTTCTTC.